Each of the 21 T cell receptor beta chains below was sequenced from the same sample in a study of cytomegalovirus exposure and HLA in healthy donors. The PCR was carried out with 60 Vbeta primers and 13 Jbeta primers. Profiling relied on immunoSEQ multiplex PCR, and the TCRdb table lists in-frame clones only, not all of them. The sample consists of about 120,000 clones, approximately 84% of them appearing once. The sample comprised PBMCs. Every receptor here comes from a man younger than 35 in good health and CMV-seropositive.

A single count supports this clone. The chain recombines TRBV2 with TRBJ1-5; D call uncertain. V lost 3 bases to trimming and J lost 1 base, with 7 bases between them. CDR3 length: 14 amino acids. Germline V gene lookup returns CDR1 SNHLY and CDR2 FYNNEI. The CDR3 sequence: CASSDPTSNQPQHF. The CDR3 DNA reads TGTGCCAGCAGTGACCCGACAAGCAATCAGCCCCAGCATTTT.

This sequence joins TRBV10-3 and TRBJ2-2, with 8 bases lining up with TRBD2. CDR1 ENHRY and CDR2 SYGVKD come from the germline V gene. The CDR3 runs to 16 residues. Trimming at V came to 6 bases and at J to 3 bases, leaving 9 bases not matched to a gene. The DNA of the CDR3 is TGTGCCATCAGCAAGACAGCGGGGGTCCACACCGGGGAGCTGTTTTTT. As protein: CAISKTAGVHTGELFF.

The genes are TRBV2 and TRBJ2-5; 9 bases line up with TRBD2. With 8 bases clipped from V and 1 base from J, the junction kept 11 bases outside the gene matches. CDR1 is SNHLY and CDR2 is FYNNEI in the germline V gene. This CDR3 spans 16 amino acids. The DNA for the CDR3 is TGTGCCAGCTCACGCGCGGGGGGGACAATCCAAGAGACCCAGTACTTC. This gives the protein CASSRAGGTIQETQYF.

This chain links TRBV5-5 with TRBJ2-1; D is possibly TRBD2 (7 bases). Trimming left V 2 bases short and J 8 bases short, with 11 bases between. The CDR3 spans 13 residues. Germline assignment: CDR1 SGHKS and CDR2 YYEKEE (reference sequence). CDR3 sequence: CASSLGGGDEQFF. CDR3 DNA: TGTGCCAGCAGCTTAGGGGGAGGGGATGAGCAGTTCTTC.

This clone was counted once. V is TRBV5-4 and J is TRBJ2-1, with D perhaps matching TRBD2 (6 bases). The germline V gene has CDR1 SGHNT and CDR2 YYREEE (reference sequence). Trimming took off 4 bases at V and 8 bases at J, with 19 bases between the two ends. The CDR3 has 15 residues. The CDR3 reads CASSEWRDGRDEQFF. The CDR3 DNA follows: TGTGCCAGCAGCGAGTGGCGGGATGGGCGGGATGAGCAGTTCTTC.

The V call is TRBV25-1, the J call TRBJ1-2; 8 bases map to TRBD1. This CDR3 contains 12 residues. Germline V gives CDR1 MGHDK, CDR2 SYGVNS. After removal of 8 bases from V and 8 bases from J, the junction contained 7 bases not matched to a gene. CDR3: CASQTGGRGYTF. Written as DNA, the CDR3 is TGTGCCAGCCAAACAGGGGGTCGGGGCTACACCTTC.

This clone was detected a few times. J is TRBJ1-1 and V is TRBV27; D remains ambiguous. Germline CDR1 reads MNHEY; CDR2 reads SMNVEV (reference sequence). This CDR3 has 13 residues. Between the trimmed V and J ends, which lost 2 bases and 1 base, there was a span of 5 bases. The CDR3 sequence: CASSLGQNTEAFF. The DNA of the CDR3 is TGTGCCAGCAGTTTAGGGCAGAACACTGAAGCTTTCTTT.

The chain links TRBV11-2 to TRBJ1-5, with D tentatively TRBD1 (5 bases). The V and J ends lost 5 bases and 11 bases respectively, with 13 bases between them. Germline V gene lookup returns CDR1 SGHAT and CDR2 FQNNGV. The CDR3 totals 12 residues. The CDR3 sequence is CASSRPGEAQHF. In DNA, the CDR3 is TGTGCCAGCAGCAGACCGGGGGAAGCCCAGCATTTT. Full variable domain (outside the CDR3, taken from reference TRBV11-2 and TRBJ1-5): EAGVAQSPRYKIIEKRQSVAFWCNPISGHATLYWYQQILGQGPKLLIQFQNNGVVDDSQLPKDRFSAERLKGVDSTLKIQPAKLEDSAVYLCASSRPGEAQHFGDGTRLSIL.

The V and J genes are TRBV10-1 and TRBJ2-7, with a weak D call TRBD1 (5 bases). CDR3 length equals 13 residues. V was clipped by 0 bases and J by 5 bases, with 8 bases between them. Germline CDR1 WNHNN, CDR2 SYGVQD (reference sequence). CDR3 sequence reads: CASSESTTDEQYF. CDR3 nucleotides: TGCGCCAGCAGTGAGTCGACGACAGACGAGCAGTACTTC.

The chain uses TRBV15 and TRBJ1-2, with 7 bases that match TRBD1. The J segment lost 5 bases and the V segment lost 5 bases, leaving 5 bases of the junction unmatched. The length of the CDR3 is 13 residues. Germline V lookup: CDR1 LNHNV, CDR2 YYDKDF (reference sequence). CDR3 in DNA: TGTGCCACCAGCCGAAGACAGGGTTATGGCTACACCTTC. Translating gives CATSRRQGYGYTF.

The J gene is TRBJ1-4, the V gene TRBV6-1; 9 nucleotides line up with TRBD1. The V gene end was trimmed by 2 bases and the J gene end by 5 bases; junction bases not matched to a gene: 6. The CDR3 sequence is 16 residues long. Germline-derived CDR1 and CDR2 are MNHNS and SASEGT. CDR3 bases: TGTGCCAGCAGTGAACGACCGGGACAGGGAAATGAAAAACTGTTTTTT. The encoded protein is CASSERPGQGNEKLFF.

V usage is TRBV7-9 and J usage is TRBJ2-7; D possibly corresponds to TRBD2 (5 bases). Germline V gene lookup returns CDR1 SEHNR and CDR2 FQNEAQ (reference sequence). V lost 5 bases and J 6 bases, leaving 14 bases between the germline ends. The CDR3 sequence is 13 residues long. CDR3: CASSRGGRAEQYF. CDR3 DNA sequence: TGTGCCAGCAGCCGAGGAGGTCGAGCCGAGCAGTACTTC.

V gene TRBV7-6 combines with J gene TRBJ2-7; a weak D match, TRBD1 (5 bases). Trimming took off 1 base at V and 6 bases at J, with 13 bases between the two ends. Germline V CDR1 and CDR2: SGHVS, FNYEAQ. The CDR3 length is 14 residues. The CDR3 loop reads CASSLVEAGSEQYF. The CDR3 nucleotides are TGTGCCAGCAGCTTAGTAGAAGCAGGGTCCGAGCAGTACTTC. The full variable domain, completed using reference TRBV7-6 and TRBJ2-7, is GAGVSQSPRYKVTKRGQDVALRCDPISGHVSLYWYRQALGQGPEFLTYFNYEAQQDKSGLPNDRFSAERPEGSISTLTIQRTEQRDSAMYRCASSLVEAGSEQYFGPGTRLTVT.

This clone was observed a single time. In DNA, the CDR3 is TGTGCCATCAGAGGGGGGGGAGGTCAGCCCCAGCATTTT. Amino acids: CAIRGGGGQPQHF. The rearrangement joins TRBV10-3 to TRBJ1-5; possibly TRBD1 for D (6 bases). The germline CDR1 and CDR2 sequences are ENHRY and SYGVKD. The CDR3 sequence is 13 residues long. V was trimmed by 6 bases and J by 6 bases, leaving 12 bases between them.

In DNA, the CDR3 is TGTGCCAGCAGTTTAAGGTTTCGCCCAGGCATGAACACTGAAGCTTTCTTT. Its translation is CASSLRFRPGMNTEAFF. This rearrangement joins TRBV27 to TRBJ1-1; D is undetermined. CDR1 is MNHEY and CDR2 is SMNVEV in the germline V gene (reference sequence). The CDR3 spans 17 residues. Trimming left V 2 bases short and J 0 bases short, with 16 bases between.

The chain has TRBV6-1 and TRBJ1-5; 7 bases line up with TRBD1. Germline loops: CDR1 MNHNS, CDR2 SASEGT. The CDR3 loop spans 14 amino acids. Trimming removed 1 base from V and 7 bases from J; junction bases left unmatched: 4. CDR3 nucleotide sequence: TGTGCCAGCAGTGAAGGACAGGGTCCACAGCCCCAGCATTTT. It specifies CASSEGQGPQPQHF.

The count of this clone is one. This sequence joins TRBV29-1 and TRBJ1-3, with 9 nucleotides matching TRBD1. Trimming took 3 bases from V and 2 from J; bases not matched to a gene: 5. The CDR3 totals 15 residues. Germline V lookup: CDR1 SQVTM, CDR2 ANQGSEA. CDR3 nucleotides: TGCAGCGTTGAGGACAGGGGACCCGCTGGAAACACCATATATTTT. This codes for CSVEDRGPAGNTIYF.

This chain joins TRBV7-2 and TRBJ1-1, with D hard to call. Germline V gene lookup returns CDR1 SGHTA and CDR2 FQGNSA. CDR3 length equals 17 residues. Trimming shortened V by 5 bases and J by 5 bases, and 24 bases separated the two germline ends. The CDR3: CASSPRTGNNGRTEAFF. The CDR3 coding sequence is TGTGCCAGCAGCCCGCGGACGGGCAACAACGGGAGGACTGAAGCTTTCTTT.

V and J are TRBV21-1 and TRBJ2-7; TRBD1 is taken as the D call from the table, unchecked against the DNA. TRBV21-1 is termed a pseudogene. The CDR3 contains 18 residues. The DNA of the CDR3 is TGTGCCAGCAGCAAGGGCCCCGTCTCGCATGTGATCTCCTACGAGCAGTACTTC. Translation: CASSKGPVSHVISYEQYF.

This clone was seen just once. The chain couples TRBV9 to TRBJ2-5; 8 bases align to TRBD2. The CDR3 extends over 14 amino acids. Germline V gives CDR1 SGDLS, CDR2 YYNGEE. V was pared by 0 bases and J by 3 bases, with 1 base of the junction left unmatched. In DNA, the CDR3 is TGTGCCAGCAGCGTAGGGGGACTAGAAGAGACCCAGTACTTC. Protein product: CASSVGGLEETQYF.

The CDR3 DNA is TGTGCCAGCAGTTACGGGGACAGGGTAGGGACCGGGGAGCTGTTTTTT. This gives the protein CASSYGDRVGTGELFF. The V gene is TRBV6-6, the J gene TRBJ2-2, with 9 bases that match TRBD1. The length of the CDR3 is 16 residues. The trim removed 2 bases at V and 5 bases at J, leaving 6 bases unmatched. CDR1 and CDR2 from the germline V gene are MNHNY and SVGAGI (reference sequence).